These 22 T cell receptor beta chains share one sample of origin, sequenced in a study of graft-versus-host responses after intestinal transplantation. These receptors are not linked to any known antigen. Measured with immunoSEQ multiplex PCR; TCRdb has only the in-frame clones, and not every one. Of some 120,000 clones detected, roughly 92% appear once; the ten largest clones hold 0.2% to 0.25%. Sequenced here: unstimulated CD4+ T cells sorted from spleen or lymph node cells, sampled before transplant. The receptors were gathered from a human donor who was the organ donor for an intestinal transplant.

CDR3 sequence (DNA): TGTGCCAGCAGTTTACAGGGGGCTAATGAAAAACTGTTTTTT. Protein product: CASSLQGANEKLFF. The rearrangement links TRBV2 to TRBJ1-4; 8 bases are a match to TRBD1. The CDR3 loop spans 14 amino acids. The trim removed 5 bases at V and 3 bases at J, leaving 2 bases unmatched. Looked up from germline, CDR1 is SNHLY and CDR2 is FYNNEI.

The rearrangement joins TRBV11-2 to TRBJ2-7, with TRBD2 matching over 11 bases. The CDR3 extends over 16 amino acids. V shed 0 bases, J shed 6 bases, and the junction held 7 bases outside the gene matches. Germline V lookup: CDR1 SGHAT, CDR2 FQNNGV. Written as DNA, the CDR3 is TGTGCCAGCAGCTTAGATCTAGTAGCGGGAGGGCCCGAGCAGTACTTC. Translating gives CASSLDLVAGGPEQYF. Full variable domain (missing parts from reference TRBV11-2 and TRBJ2-7): EAGVAQSPRYKIIEKRQSVAFWCNPISGHATLYWYQQILGQGPKLLIQFQNNGVVDDSQLPKDRFSAERLKGVDSTLKIQPAKLEDSAVYLCASSLDLVAGGPEQYFGPGTRLTVT.

The chain joins TRBV28 to TRBJ1-2; TRBD1 might be the D (5 bases). CDR1 is MDHEN and CDR2 is SYDVKM in the germline V gene. This CDR3 comprises 14 residues. V lost 1 base and J 2 bases, leaving 8 bases between the germline ends. CDR3: CASSLLGTNYGYTF. CDR3 in DNA: TGTGCCAGCAGTTTATTAGGGACCAACTATGGCTACACCTTC.

For this clone: Other DNA sequences in the same sample also yield this CDR3. This chain uses TRBV6-6 with TRBJ1-1; tentatively, D is TRBD1 (5 bases). This CDR3 is 14 amino acids long. Germline CDR1 MNHNY, CDR2 SVGAGI (reference sequence). Trimming pared 0 bases from V and 1 base from J, leaving 6 bases between. The CDR3 DNA follows: TGTGCCAGCAGTTACTCAAGGGGGAACACTGAAGCTTTCTTT. This translates into CASSYSRGNTEAFF.

The CDR3 coding sequence is TGTGCCAGCAGCGTACGGGATGCTCTGGGAGCCAACGTCCTGACTTTC. Amino acid sequence: CASSVRDALGANVLTF. The J gene is TRBJ2-6, the V gene TRBV9; possibly TRBD2 for D (5 bases). Per the germline V gene, CDR1 is SGDLS and CDR2 is YYNGEE. V lost 1 base, J lost 7 bases, and 15 bases lay in between. The CDR3 loop spans 16 amino acids.

This rearrangement joins TRBV2 to TRBJ1-1, with unresolved D. CDR3 size: 13 residues. The ends were cut back, 9 bases at V and 1 base at J, with 12 bases in the middle. Per germline, CDR1 SNHLY and CDR2 FYNNEI. The CDR3 region is CASGERANTEAFF. The DNA for the CDR3 is TGTGCCAGTGGCGAGCGTGCGAACACTGAAGCTTTCTTT.

The rearrangement joins TRBV11-3 to TRBJ2-1; perhaps TRBD2 as D (6 bases). Trimming removed 2 bases from V and 7 bases from J, with 24 bases in between. This CDR3 has 18 residues. Germline loops: CDR1 SGHNT, CDR2 YENEEA. The CDR3 region has the DNA TGTGCCAGCAGCTTATCATGGGCTCCGGGACTTGGTGGAAATGAGCAGTTCTTC. This encodes CASSLSWAPGLGGNEQFF.

The chain has TRBV19 and TRBJ2-4; possibly TRBD1 for D (5 bases). Trimming took 5 bases from V and 0 from J, leaving 20 bases between them. CDR1 and CDR2 from the germline V gene are LNHDA and SQIVND (reference sequence). CDR3 length: 18 residues. In DNA form, the CDR3 reads TGTGCCAGTAGTTTTCTCCCCCGTTGGGGCGAAGCCAAAAACATTCAGTACTTC. As protein: CASSFLPRWGEAKNIQYF.

The chain recombines TRBV7-8 with TRBJ1-5, with TRBD1 as a possible D gene (5 bases). The CDR3 totals 18 residues. The V end was cut by 1 base, the J end by 1 base, with 17 bases between. In germline, CDR1 is SGHVS, CDR2 FQNEAQ. The CDR3 region is CASSLVPDIGRSNQPQHF. CDR3 in DNA: TGTGCCAGCAGCTTAGTGCCGGACATAGGCAGGAGCAATCAGCCCCAGCATTTT.

The chain recombines TRBV6-6 with TRBJ2-3; TRBD1 might be the D (5 bases). The CDR3 covers 15 residues. CDR1 MNHNY and CDR2 SVGAGI come from the germline V gene (reference sequence). The V end was cut by 6 bases, the J end by 5 bases, with 18 bases between. The CDR3 DNA reads as TGTGCCAGCAGCCGCACTCGAAAGCAGGGAGATACGCAGTATTTT. Translating gives CASSRTRKQGDTQYF.

The chain recombines TRBV18 with TRBJ2-1, with TRBD2 identical over 10 bases. J was trimmed by 4 bases and V by 4 bases; bases with no gene match: 4. Germline V CDR1 and CDR2: KGHSH, LQKENI. The CDR3 loop spans 15 amino acids. The CDR3 coding sequence is TGTGCCAGCTCACTACTAGCGGGGATGTACAATGAGCAGTTCTTC. Its protein product is CASSLLAGMYNEQFF.

J is TRBJ2-2 and V is TRBV5-1; perhaps TRBD1 as D (5 bases). The length of the CDR3 is 15 residues. Per the germline V gene, CDR1 is SGHRS and CDR2 is YFSETQ. Between the trimmed V and J ends, which lost 0 bases and 5 bases, there was a span of 11 bases. The CDR3 nucleotides read TGCGCCAGCAGCTTGGGGGGCCATTTAACCGGGGAGCTGTTTTTT. Translated: CASSLGGHLTGELFF. The variable domain in full, completed from reference TRBV5-1 and TRBJ2-2, reads KAGVTQTPRYLIKTRGQQVTLSCSPISGHRSVSWYQQTPGQGLQFLFEYFSETQRNKGNFPGRFSGRQFSNSRSEMNVSTLELGDSALYLCASSLGGHLTGELFFGEGSRLTVL.

The chain is built from TRBV4-2 and TRBJ2-1, with D unresolved. Germline loops: CDR1 LGHNA, CDR2 YNFKEQ. The CDR3 is 14 residues long. V lost 2 bases and J 0 bases, leaving 5 bases between the germline ends. The CDR3 DNA reads TGTGCCAGCAGCCAACTAGACTCCTACAATGAGCAGTTCTTC. This codes for CASSQLDSYNEQFF.

This clone was counted only a few times. The chain combines TRBV7-2 with TRBJ1-1, with TRBD1 matching over 7 bases. This CDR3 has 14 residues. With V trimmed by 6 bases and J by 1 base, 5 bases remained unmatched. In germline, CDR1 is SGHTA, CDR2 FQGNSA. This CDR3 is CASRGDRENTEAFF. For the CDR3, the DNA is TGTGCCAGCAGGGGCGACAGGGAGAACACTGAAGCTTTCTTT.

This clone was counted a single time. The rearrangement joins TRBV7-8 to TRBJ1-1; tentative D call: TRBD1 (6 bases). The germline V gene has CDR1 SGHVS and CDR2 FQNEAQ. V lost 5 bases and J lost 7, with 14 bases in between. The length of the CDR3 is 13 residues. CDR3 sequence: CASSQLTGDEAFF. CDR3 sequence (DNA): TGTGCCAGCAGCCAATTGACAGGAGATGAAGCTTTCTTT. Looking up the rest from reference TRBV7-8 and TRBJ1-1 gives the full variable domain: GAGVSQSPRYKVAKRGQDVALRCDPISGHVSLFWYQQALGQGPEFLTYFQNEAQLDKSGLPSDRFFAERPEGSVSTLKIQRTQQEDSAVYLCASSQLTGDEAFFGQGTRLTVV.

The V gene is TRBV4-2, the J gene TRBJ2-1, with 13 bases lining up with TRBD2. This CDR3 is built from 15 residues. Germline V gene data show CDR1 as LGHNA and CDR2 as YNFKEQ. After removal of 6 bases from V and 7 bases from J, the junction contained 6 bases not matched to a gene. CDR3 region: CASRRLAGGWNEQFF. The CDR3 DNA reads TGTGCCAGCAGGCGACTAGCGGGAGGTTGGAATGAGCAGTTCTTC.

V and J are TRBV27 and TRBJ2-2; D gene ambiguous. CDR1 is MNHEY, CDR2 SMNVEV, per germline (reference sequence). The CDR3 loop spans 12 amino acids. V lost 3 bases to trimming and J lost 7 bases, with 6 bases between them. The DNA for the CDR3 is TGTGCCAGCAGTTTTAGACGCGGGGAGCTGTTTTTT. Its protein product is CASSFRRGELFF.

J is TRBJ1-6 and V is TRBV6-1, with D perhaps TRBD1 (6 bases). The V end lost 5 bases, the J end lost 8 bases, and 16 bases lay between the germline ends. CDR3 length: 15 amino acids. Germline loops: CDR1 MNHNS, CDR2 SASEGT. The CDR3 DNA sequence: TGTGCCAGCAGTTCGAGGGGGATCGGTGATTCACCCCTCCACTTT. Translation: CASSSRGIGDSPLHF.

This chain connects TRBV19 to TRBJ1-4; D perhaps matches TRBD1 (6 bases). Between the trimmed V and J ends, which lost 2 bases and 7 bases, there was a span of 11 bases. The CDR3 is 14 residues long. Germline loops: CDR1 LNHDA, CDR2 SQIVND (reference sequence). DNA of the CDR3: TGTGCCAGTAGTATATCTTCAGGGGTTGAAAAACTGTTTTTT. Its protein is CASSISSGVEKLFF.

On this clone: The missing conserved phenylalanine or tryptophan at the end of this CDR3 makes a read error likely. This chain connects TRBV27 to TRBJ2-7, with D tentatively TRBD2 (7 bases). The CDR3 is 14 amino acids. Germline assignment: CDR1 MNHEY and CDR2 SMNVEV (reference sequence). Deletions cut 6 bases from V and 7 bases from J, with 19 bases between. Here the CDR3 DNA reads TGTGCCAGCAGCCGGGGGGCAGGAGGGCCAGAGCAGTACCTC. Residues: CASSRGAGGPEQYL.

V usage is TRBV9 and J usage is TRBJ2-1, with D possibly being TRBD1 (7 bases). The CDR3 extends over 15 amino acids. Germline V gives CDR1 SGDLS, CDR2 YYNGEE. Trimming pared 2 bases from V and 5 bases from J, leaving 14 bases between. In DNA, the CDR3 is TGTGCCAGCAGCGTCAGGGGGGACCCCGACAATGAGCAGTTCTTC. Translating it yields CASSVRGDPDNEQFF.

This chain links TRBV10-3 with TRBJ1-5; D possibly corresponds to TRBD1 (6 bases). Per germline, CDR1 ENHRY and CDR2 SYGVKD. V lost 0 bases to trimming and J lost 2 bases, with 11 bases between them. This CDR3 has 16 residues. The CDR3 nucleotides are TGTGCCATCAGTGAGTCGGCCCGACAGGGCAATCAGCCCCAGCATTTT. This sequence encodes CAISESARQGNQPQHF.